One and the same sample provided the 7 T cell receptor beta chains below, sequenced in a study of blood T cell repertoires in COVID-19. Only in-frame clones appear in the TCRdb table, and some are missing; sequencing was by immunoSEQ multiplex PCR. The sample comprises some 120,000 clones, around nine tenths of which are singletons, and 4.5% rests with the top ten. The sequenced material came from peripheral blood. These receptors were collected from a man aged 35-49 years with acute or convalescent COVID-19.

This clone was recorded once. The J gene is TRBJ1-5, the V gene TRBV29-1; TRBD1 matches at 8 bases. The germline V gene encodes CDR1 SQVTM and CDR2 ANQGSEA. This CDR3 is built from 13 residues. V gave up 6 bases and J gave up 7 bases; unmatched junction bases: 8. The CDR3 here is CSVATGGEQPQHF. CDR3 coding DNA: TGCAGCGTGGCAACAGGGGGAGAGCAGCCCCAGCATTTT.

The CDR3 DNA sequence: TGTGCCAGCAGCCAAGAAACGGGACTTCCCTACGAGCAGTACTTC. Protein: CASSQETGLPYEQYF. The V gene is TRBV3-1 (or the pseudogene TRBV3-2), the J gene TRBJ2-7; maybe TRBD2 (6 bases). Looked up from germline, CDR1 is LGHDT and CDR2 is YNNKEL (reference sequence). Trimming pared 0 bases from V and 2 bases from J, leaving 11 bases between. The CDR3 has 15 residues.

The CDR3 DNA sequence: TGTGCCAGCAGCTTAGAGCCAGGGGGTACCTACGAGCAGTACTTC. As protein: CASSLEPGGTYEQYF. The gene calls are TRBV7-2 and TRBJ2-7; 7 bases map to TRBD1. Trimming removed 1 base from V and 2 bases from J; junction bases left unmatched: 5. Germline V CDR1 and CDR2: SGHTA, FQGNSA. The CDR3 runs to 15 residues.

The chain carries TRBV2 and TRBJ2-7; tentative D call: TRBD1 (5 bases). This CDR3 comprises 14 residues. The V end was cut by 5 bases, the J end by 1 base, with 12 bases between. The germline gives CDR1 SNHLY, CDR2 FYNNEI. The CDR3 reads CASSLGRISYEQYF. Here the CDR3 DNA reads TGTGCCAGCAGTCTGGGGCGGATTTCCTACGAGCAGTACTTC.

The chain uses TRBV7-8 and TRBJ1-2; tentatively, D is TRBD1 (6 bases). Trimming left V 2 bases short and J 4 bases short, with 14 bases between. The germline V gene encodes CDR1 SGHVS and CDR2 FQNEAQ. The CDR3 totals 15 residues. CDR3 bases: TGTGCCAGCAGCTTATTAGGTCAGGGGAGCTATGGCTACACCTTC. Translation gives CASSLLGQGSYGYTF.

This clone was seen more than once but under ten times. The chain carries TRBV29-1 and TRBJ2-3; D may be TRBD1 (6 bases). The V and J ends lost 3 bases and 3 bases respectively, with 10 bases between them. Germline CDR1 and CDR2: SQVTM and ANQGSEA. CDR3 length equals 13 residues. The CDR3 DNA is TGCAGCGTTGAGCCAGGGGAGACAGATACGCAGTATTTT. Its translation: CSVEPGETDTQYF.

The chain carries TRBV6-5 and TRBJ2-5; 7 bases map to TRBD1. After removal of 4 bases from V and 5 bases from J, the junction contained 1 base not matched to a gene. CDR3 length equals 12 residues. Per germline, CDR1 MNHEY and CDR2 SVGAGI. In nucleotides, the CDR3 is TGTGCCAGCAGTTTCAGGGGGGAGACCCAGTACTTC. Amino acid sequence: CASSFRGETQYF.